The clone carrying this TCR beta chain was seen ten or more times. The read terminates 3 residues before the CDR3 end, so the remaining end is supplied by the germline J gene. These data come from a study of T cell clonality in common variable immunodeficiency. TCRdb's table, derived via immunoSEQ multiplex PCR, lists solely in-frame clones and lacks some. Altogether more than 55,000 clones were found in the sample, and no singletons occur. This CDR3 region has 15 residues. V lost 7 bases, J lost 0 bases, and 7 bases stayed unmatched. Germline lookup yields CDR1 SGDLS and CDR2 YYNGEE. Specimen: peripheral blood mononuclear cells. The chain joins TRBV9 to TRBJ2-3; TRBD2 matches 8 bases. This TCR came from a person aged 18 to 69 in good health. The part of the CDR3 DNA that was read is TGTGCCAGCGCAGCAGCGGGGGTCAGCACAGATACG. Its translation: CASAAAGVSTDT. The full CDR3 reads CASAAAGVSTDTQYF.